Listed below are T cell receptor beta chains from one sample, sequenced in a study of shared clonotypes between healthy human individuals. Profiling relied on immunoSEQ multiplex PCR, and the TCRdb table lists in-frame clones only, not all of them. The table has 550,000 to 750,000 clones, around 90% seen once. The sample was naive CD8+ T cells sorted from blood. These TCRs come from a man aged 30-40 years in good health. CDR3s include the opening cysteine and the closing phenylalanine or tryptophan. The order of the fields is V gene, J gene, CDR3 length, D gene, clone size, CDR3 DNA, CDR3 protein. The D gene is left open where the match is weak. Size values are once, few and many counts, or a class for expanded clones, and some rows have none.

V: TRBV7-9; J: TRBJ2-5; length: 13; D: NA; size: NA; DNA: TGTGCCAGCAGCCCACGGACGCCGGAGACCCAGTACTTC; CDR3: CASSPRTPETQYF
V: TRBV19; J: TRBJ2-1; length: 20; D: TRBD2; size: NA; DNA: TGTGCCAGTAGTATTTGGGTAGCGGGAGCGATAGATGAAACCTACAATGAGCAGTTCTTC; CDR3: CASSIWVAGAIDETYNEQFF
V: TRBV7-9; J: TRBJ2-5; length: 14; D: NA; size: NA; DNA: TGTGCCAGCAGCGCCTCCGGTCAGGCAGAGACCCAGTACTTC; CDR3: CASSASGQAETQYF
V: TRBV15; J: TRBJ2-1; length: 20; D: TRBD2; size: once; DNA: TGTGCCACCAGCATCCTAACCGGGACTAGCGGGAGAGTCCTGTTCGATGAGCAGTTCTTC; CDR3: CATSILTGTSGRVLFDEQFF
V: TRBV7-9; J: TRBJ2-7; length: 14; D: NA; size: NA; DNA: TGTGCCAGCAGCCTCGCGGGACAGAATTACGAGCAGTACTTC; CDR3: CASSLAGQNYEQYF
V: TRBV7-9; J: TRBJ2-7; length: 17; D: TRBD1; size: NA; DNA: TGTGCCAGCAGCTTATCGGACAGGGGGCTCTACTCCTACGAGCAGTACTTC; CDR3: CASSLSDRGLYSYEQYF
V: TRBV7-9; J: TRBJ1-2; length: 14; D: NA; size: NA; DNA: TGTGCCAGCAGAGAGGGCGGACTGAACTATGGCTACACCTTC; CDR3: CASREGGLNYGYTF
V: TRBV19; J: TRBJ2-7; length: 13; D: TRBD2; size: NA; DNA: TGTGCCAGTAGTACCGGGGGGGCCTACGAGCAGTACTTC; CDR3: CASSTGGAYEQYF
V: TRBV28; J: TRBJ2-7; length: 14; D: TRBD2; size: NA; DNA: TGTGCCAGCAGTTTACCCCTAGCGGGAGGCGAGCAGTACTTC; CDR3: CASSLPLAGGEQYF
V: TRBV28; J: TRBJ1-3; length: 15; D: NA; size: NA; DNA: TGTGCCAGCAGTTTTACATGGGAGTCTGGAAACACCATATATTTT; CDR3: CASSFTWESGNTIYF
V: TRBV15; J: TRBJ2-1; length: 14; D: NA; size: NA; DNA: TGTGCCACCAGACCCGGGAGCTCCTACAATGAGCAGTTCTTC; CDR3: CATRPGSSYNEQFF
V: TRBV13; J: TRBJ1-1; length: 14; D: NA; size: NA; DNA: TGTGCCAGCACCCCAGGACTCTTGAACACTGAAGCTTTCTTT; CDR3: CASTPGLLNTEAFF
V: TRBV9; J: TRBJ2-7; length: 13; D: NA; size: NA; DNA: TGTGCCAGCAGCGGGGCTGGAGAATCCGAGCAGTACTTC; CDR3: CASSGAGESEQYF
V: TRBV9; J: TRBJ2-7; length: 12; D: NA; size: NA; DNA: TGTGCCAGCAGCGATGACAGCTACGAGCAGTACTTC; CDR3: CASSDDSYEQYF
V: TRBV14; J: TRBJ2-1; length: 12; D: NA; size: few; DNA: TGTGCCAGCAGCCAAGATCCCGGTGAGCAGTTCTTC; CDR3: CASSQDPGEQFF
V: TRBV29-1; J: TRBJ2-7; length: 12; D: NA; size: NA; DNA: TGCAGCGTTAGGGCAGACCGATACGAGCAGTACTTC; CDR3: CSVRADRYEQYF
V: TRBV7-2; J: TRBJ2-7; length: 14; D: TRBD1; size: NA; DNA: TGTGCCAGCAGCTTTCCTCAGGGGGCCCACGAGCAGTACTTC; CDR3: CASSFPQGAHEQYF
V: TRBV28; J: TRBJ2-1; length: 19; D: TRBD2; size: NA; DNA: TGTGCCAGCAGTTTACCGCCCACCTTGACTAGCGGCTCCTACAATGAGCAGTTCTTC; CDR3: CASSLPPTLTSGSYNEQFF
V: TRBV7-9; J: TRBJ2-1; length: 14; D: TRBD1; size: many; DNA: TGTGCCAGCAGCTTGACAGGGTTGGACAATGAGCAGTTCTTC; CDR3: CASSLTGLDNEQFF
V: TRBV29-1; J: TRBJ2-7; length: 13; D: NA; size: NA; DNA: TGCAGCGTTTATTCAGAACGGTCCTACGAGCAGTACTTC; CDR3: CSVYSERSYEQYF
V: TRBV7-2; J: TRBJ2-7; length: 15; D: NA; size: NA; DNA: TGTGCCAGCAGCTTAGGGGAGGGGGGTATCTACGAGCAGTACTTC; CDR3: CASSLGEGGIYEQYF
V: TRBV4-1; J: TRBJ2-7; length: 14; D: NA; size: NA; DNA: TGCGCCAGCAGCCAACTTCCGGGGTACTACGAGCAGTACTTC; CDR3: CASSQLPGYYEQYF
V: TRBV27; J: TRBJ2-7; length: 15; D: NA; size: NA; DNA: TGTGCCAGCGCCTTGGGGGCCTGGGGCTCCTACGAGCAGTACTTC; CDR3: CASALGAWGSYEQYF
V: TRBV6-6; J: TRBJ2-2; length: 14; D: TRBD2; size: NA; DNA: TGTGCCAGCAGTTACTCAAGCGGGGGCGGGGAGCTGTTTTTT; CDR3: CASSYSSGGGELFF
V: TRBV7-9; J: TRBJ1-5; length: 15; D: NA; size: NA; DNA: TGTGCCAGCAGCTTATCCTATGAGCCCAATCAGCCCCAGCATTTT; CDR3: CASSLSYEPNQPQHF
V: TRBV7-9; J: TRBJ1-4; length: 17; D: NA; size: once; DNA: TGTGCCAGCAGCTTCGATGTCTGGGGGGCAGGAAATGAAAAACTGTTTTTT; CDR3: CASSFDVWGAGNEKLFF
V: TRBV27; J: TRBJ2-7; length: 14; D: TRBD2; size: NA; DNA: TGTGCCAGCAGTATCCTAGCGGGCAGGTCCGAGCAGTACTTC; CDR3: CASSILAGRSEQYF
V: TRBV16; J: TRBJ2-7; length: 13; D: TRBD2; size: NA; DNA: TGTGCCAGCAGCCCCAGCGGGAGCTACGAGCAGTACTTC; CDR3: CASSPSGSYEQYF
V: TRBV27; J: TRBJ2-5; length: 15; D: TRBD1; size: NA; DNA: TGTGCCAGCAGTCCAACGACAGGGGGTATGGAGACCCAGTACTTC; CDR3: CASSPTTGGMETQYF
V: TRBV7-9; J: TRBJ2-2; length: 12; D: NA; size: NA; DNA: TGTGCCAGCAGCTTAGGACGAGGGGAGCTGTTTTTT; CDR3: CASSLGRGELFF
V: TRBV4-1; J: TRBJ2-7; length: 15; D: NA; size: NA; DNA: TGCGCCAGCAGCCAAGGTATAGGGGACAACTACGAGCAGTACTTC; CDR3: CASSQGIGDNYEQYF
V: TRBV11-2; J: TRBJ2-7; length: 13; D: TRBD2; size: NA; DNA: TGTGCCAGCGGTCGGCGGGAGACCTACGAGCAGTACTTC; CDR3: CASGRRETYEQYF
V: TRBV27; J: TRBJ2-7; length: 15; D: NA; size: NA; DNA: TGTGCCAGCAGTTTATCGAAGGGGATGACCTACGAGCAGTACTTC; CDR3: CASSLSKGMTYEQYF
V: TRBV5-4; J: TRBJ2-7; length: 13; D: TRBD1; size: NA; DNA: TGTGCCAGCACCCGGACAGGGGGCTACGAGCAGTACTTC; CDR3: CASTRTGGYEQYF
V: TRBV11-2; J: TRBJ2-7; length: 16; D: TRBD2; size: NA; DNA: TGTGCCAGCAGCCCCCTTAAGGGACTAGCGGGAGACGAGCAGTACTTC; CDR3: CASSPLKGLAGDEQYF
V: TRBV29-1; J: TRBJ2-5; length: 12; D: NA; size: NA; DNA: TGCAGCGTTGCTAGCGCACAAGAGACCCAGTACTTC; CDR3: CSVASAQETQYF
V: TRBV9; J: TRBJ2-7; length: 15; D: NA; size: NA; DNA: TGTGCCAGCAGCCCCAGCGGCCAACCGGACTACGAGCAGTACTTC; CDR3: CASSPSGQPDYEQYF
V: TRBV4-1; J: TRBJ2-7; length: 17; D: TRBD2; size: NA; DNA: TGCGCCAGCAGCCACGCCACGGGGGGGACTTATTCCTACGAGCAGTACTTC; CDR3: CASSHATGGTYSYEQYF
V: TRBV6-1; J: TRBJ2-3; length: 14; D: TRBD1; size: NA; DNA: TGTGCCGGACAGGGTGCAACTAGCACAGATACGCAGTATTTT; CDR3: CAGQGATSTDTQYF
V: TRBV7-6; J: TRBJ2-1; length: 16; D: TRBD1; size: NA; DNA: TGTGCCAGCAGCTCCCCAGGGACAGGGGGCGCGGGGGAGCAGTTCTTC; CDR3: CASSSPGTGGAGEQFF
V: TRBV5-5; J: TRBJ1-4; length: 13; D: NA; size: once; DNA: TGTGCCAGCAGCTTGGATGGGCCTGAAAAACTGTTTTTT; CDR3: CASSLDGPEKLFF
V: TRBV19; J: TRBJ2-3; length: 15; D: TRBD2; size: NA; DNA: TGTGCCAACCGCCTAAGCGGGAGAAATTCGGATACGCAGTATTTT; CDR3: CANRLSGRNSDTQYF
V: TRBV28; J: TRBJ2-7; length: 17; D: NA; size: NA; DNA: TGTGCCAGCACCCCCTCTTGGGGCAGGGGATTATCTTACGAGCAGTACTTC; CDR3: CASTPSWGRGLSYEQYF
V: TRBV7-9; J: TRBJ2-4; length: 14; D: TRBD1; size: NA; DNA: TGTGCCAGCAGCTCAGAGACAGGGAAAAACATTCAGTACTTC; CDR3: CASSSETGKNIQYF
V: TRBV27; J: TRBJ2-5; length: 13; D: NA; size: once; DNA: TGTGCCAGCAGACCTAGTATTGCAGAGACCCAGTACTTC; CDR3: CASRPSIAETQYF
V: TRBV7-6; J: TRBJ2-7; length: 15; D: NA; size: NA; DNA: TGTGCCAGCAGCCCCGACCTAGGGCTTAGGACGGGAATTTTCTTC; CDR3: CASSPDLGLRTGIFF
V: TRBV10-1; J: TRBJ2-3; length: 16; D: TRBD2; size: once; DNA: TGCGCCAGCAGCCGACGAGGTAGCGGGGGCACAGATACGCAGTATTTT; CDR3: CASSRRGSGGTDTQYF
V: TRBV9; J: TRBJ2-3; length: 14; D: NA; size: NA; DNA: TGTGCCAGCAGCGGCCAGGCCAGCACAGATACGCAGTATTTT; CDR3: CASSGQASTDTQYF
V: TRBV7-9; J: TRBJ2-1; length: 14; D: NA; size: NA; DNA: TGTGCCAGCAGCGACCCGGGGCTAAACAATGAGCAGTTCTTC; CDR3: CASSDPGLNNEQFF
V: TRBV2; J: TRBJ1-2; length: 13; D: NA; size: NA; DNA: TGTGCCAGCAGTGACGACAGACGCTATGGCTACACCTTC; CDR3: CASSDDRRYGYTF
V: TRBV30; J: TRBJ1-1; length: 12; D: TRBD1; size: NA; DNA: TGTGCCTGGGAGGGTACAGGGGGCACGGCTTTCTTT; CDR3: CAWEGTGGTAFF
V: TRBV6-5; J: TRBJ2-2; length: 14; D: NA; size: NA; DNA: TGTGCCAGTACATTGGGACCGAGCACCGGGGAGCTGTTTTTT; CDR3: CASTLGPSTGELFF
V: TRBV25-1; J: TRBJ2-7; length: 11; D: NA; size: many; DNA: TGTGCCAGCAGTCGGGCGGGGGAGCAGTACTTC; CDR3: CASSRAGEQYF
V: TRBV19; J: TRBJ2-1; length: 12; D: TRBD2; size: NA; DNA: TGTGCCAGTAGTACGGGGGGTAATGAGCAGTTCTTC; CDR3: CASSTGGNEQFF
V: TRBV4-3; J: TRBJ2-1; length: 16; D: TRBD2; size: once; DNA: TGCGCCAGCAGCCCGGGACTAGCGGGGGTCGCGGGTGAGCAGTTCTTC; CDR3: CASSPGLAGVAGEQFF
V: TRBV19; J: TRBJ1-1; length: 11; D: NA; size: NA; DNA: TGTGCCAGTAGTATTGACTCTGAAGCTTTCTTT; CDR3: CASSIDSEAFF
V: TRBV7-9; J: TRBJ1-2; length: 15; D: TRBD1; size: NA; DNA: TGTGCCAGCAGCTCTCCCCGGGACAGGGACTATGGCTACACCTTC; CDR3: CASSSPRDRDYGYTF
V: TRBV29-1; J: TRBJ2-7; length: 15; D: NA; size: NA; DNA: TGCAGCGTTGTCCGGCGGGTAGCGGCGTCGTACGAGCAGTACTTC; CDR3: CSVVRRVAASYEQYF
V: TRBV19; J: TRBJ1-5; length: 15; D: NA; size: NA; DNA: TGTGCCAGTAGTATAGGGAGCTATAGCAATCAGCCCCAGCATTTT; CDR3: CASSIGSYSNQPQHF